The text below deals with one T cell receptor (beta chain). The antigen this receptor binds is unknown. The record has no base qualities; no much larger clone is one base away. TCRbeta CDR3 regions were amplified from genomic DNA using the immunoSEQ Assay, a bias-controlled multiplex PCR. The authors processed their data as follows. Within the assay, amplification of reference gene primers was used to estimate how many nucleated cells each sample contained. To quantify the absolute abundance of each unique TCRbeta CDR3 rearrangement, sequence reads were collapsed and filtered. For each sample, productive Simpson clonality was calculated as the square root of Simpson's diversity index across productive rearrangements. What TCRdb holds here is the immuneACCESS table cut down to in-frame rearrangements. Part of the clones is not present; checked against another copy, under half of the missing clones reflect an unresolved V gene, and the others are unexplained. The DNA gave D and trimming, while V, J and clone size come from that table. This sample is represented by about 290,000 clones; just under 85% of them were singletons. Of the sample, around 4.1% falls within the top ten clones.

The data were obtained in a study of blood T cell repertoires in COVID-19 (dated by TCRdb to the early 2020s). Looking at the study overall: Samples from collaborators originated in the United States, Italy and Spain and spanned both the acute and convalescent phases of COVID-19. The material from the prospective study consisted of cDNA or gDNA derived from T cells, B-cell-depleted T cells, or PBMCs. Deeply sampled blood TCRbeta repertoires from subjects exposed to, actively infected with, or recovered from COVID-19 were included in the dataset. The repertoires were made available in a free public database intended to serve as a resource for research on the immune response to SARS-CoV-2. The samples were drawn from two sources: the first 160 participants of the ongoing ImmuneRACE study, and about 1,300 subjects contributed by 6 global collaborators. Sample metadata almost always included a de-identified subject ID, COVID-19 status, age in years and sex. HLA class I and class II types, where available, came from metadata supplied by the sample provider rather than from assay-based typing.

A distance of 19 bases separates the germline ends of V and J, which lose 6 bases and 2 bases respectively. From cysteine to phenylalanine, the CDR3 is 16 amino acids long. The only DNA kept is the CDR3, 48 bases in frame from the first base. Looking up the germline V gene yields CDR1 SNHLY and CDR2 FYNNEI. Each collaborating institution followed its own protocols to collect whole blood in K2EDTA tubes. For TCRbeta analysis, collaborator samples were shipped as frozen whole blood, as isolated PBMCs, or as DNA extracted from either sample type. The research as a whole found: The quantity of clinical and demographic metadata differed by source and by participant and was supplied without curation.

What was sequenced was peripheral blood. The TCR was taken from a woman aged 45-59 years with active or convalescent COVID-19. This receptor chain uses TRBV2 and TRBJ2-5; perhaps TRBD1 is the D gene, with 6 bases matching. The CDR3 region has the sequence CASRLQGSSWQETQYF. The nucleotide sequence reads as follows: TGTGCCAGCAGACTACAGGGAAGTAGTTGGCAAGAGACCCAGTACTTC. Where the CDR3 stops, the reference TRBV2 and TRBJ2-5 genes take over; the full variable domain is EPEVTQTPSHQVTQMGQEVILRCVPISNHLYFYWYRQILGQKVEFLVSFYNNEISEKSEIFDDQFSVERPDGSNFTLKIRSTKLEDSAMYFCASRLQGSSWQETQYFGPGTRLLVL.